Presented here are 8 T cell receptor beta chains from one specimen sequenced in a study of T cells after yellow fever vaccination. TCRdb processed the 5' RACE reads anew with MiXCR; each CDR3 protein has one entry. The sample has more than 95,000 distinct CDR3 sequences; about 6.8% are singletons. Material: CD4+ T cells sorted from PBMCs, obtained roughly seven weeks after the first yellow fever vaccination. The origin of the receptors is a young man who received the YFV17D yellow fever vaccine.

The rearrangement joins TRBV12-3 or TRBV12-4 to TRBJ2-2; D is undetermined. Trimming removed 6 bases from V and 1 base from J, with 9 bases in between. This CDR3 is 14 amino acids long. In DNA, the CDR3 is TGTGCCAGCAGCCGAATTAGGAACACCGGGGAGCTGTTTTTT. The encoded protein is CASSRIRNTGELFF.

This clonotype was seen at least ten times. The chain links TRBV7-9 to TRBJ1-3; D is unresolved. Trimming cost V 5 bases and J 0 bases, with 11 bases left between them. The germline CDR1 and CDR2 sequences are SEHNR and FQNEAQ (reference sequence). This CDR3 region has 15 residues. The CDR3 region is CASSPAVFSGNTIYF. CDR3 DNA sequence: TGTGCCAGCAGCCCAGCGGTGTTCTCTGGAAACACCATATATTTT.

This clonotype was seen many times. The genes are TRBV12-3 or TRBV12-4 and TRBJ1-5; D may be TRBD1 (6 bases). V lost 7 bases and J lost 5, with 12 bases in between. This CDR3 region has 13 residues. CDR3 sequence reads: CASTLYRDQPQHF. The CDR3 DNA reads TGTGCCAGCACCTTATACAGGGATCAGCCCCAGCATTTT.

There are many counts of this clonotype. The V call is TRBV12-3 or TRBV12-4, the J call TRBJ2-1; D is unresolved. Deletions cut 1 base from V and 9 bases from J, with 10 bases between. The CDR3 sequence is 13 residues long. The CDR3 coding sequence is TGTGCCAGCAGTTTAGTTGGCGGTGGTGAGCAGTTCTTC. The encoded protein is CASSLVGGGEQFF.

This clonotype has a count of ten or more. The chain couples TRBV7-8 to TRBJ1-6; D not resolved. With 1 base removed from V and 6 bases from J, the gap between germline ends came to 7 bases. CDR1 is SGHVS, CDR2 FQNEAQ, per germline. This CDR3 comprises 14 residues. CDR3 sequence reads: CASSLVRANSPLHF. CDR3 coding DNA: TGTGCCAGCAGCTTAGTTCGGGCTAATTCACCCCTCCACTTT.

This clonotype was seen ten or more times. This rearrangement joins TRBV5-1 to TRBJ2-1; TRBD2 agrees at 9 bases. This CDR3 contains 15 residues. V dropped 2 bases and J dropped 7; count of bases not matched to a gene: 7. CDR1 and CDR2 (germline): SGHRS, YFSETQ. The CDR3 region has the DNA TGCGCCAGCAGCTTAATAGCGGGGGCTTTAAATGAGCAGTTCTTC. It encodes CASSLIAGALNEQFF.

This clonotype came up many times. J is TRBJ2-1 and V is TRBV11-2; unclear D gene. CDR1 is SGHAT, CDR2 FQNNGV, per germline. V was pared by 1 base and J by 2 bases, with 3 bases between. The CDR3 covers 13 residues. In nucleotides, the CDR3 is TGTGCCAGCAGCTTAGCTGCCTACAATGAGCAGTTCTTC. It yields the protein CASSLAAYNEQFF. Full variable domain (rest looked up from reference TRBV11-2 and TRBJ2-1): EAGVAQSPRYKIIEKRQSVAFWCNPISGHATLYWYQQILGQGPKLLIQFQNNGVVDDSQLPKDRFSAERLKGVDSTLKIQPAKLEDSAVYLCASSLAAYNEQFFGPGTRLTVL.

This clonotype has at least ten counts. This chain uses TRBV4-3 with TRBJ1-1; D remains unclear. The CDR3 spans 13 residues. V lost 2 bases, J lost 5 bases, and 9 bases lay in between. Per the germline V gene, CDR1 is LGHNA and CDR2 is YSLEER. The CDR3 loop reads CASSQSRGTEAFF. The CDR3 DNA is TGCGCCAGCAGCCAATCCCGGGGAACTGAAGCTTTCTTT.